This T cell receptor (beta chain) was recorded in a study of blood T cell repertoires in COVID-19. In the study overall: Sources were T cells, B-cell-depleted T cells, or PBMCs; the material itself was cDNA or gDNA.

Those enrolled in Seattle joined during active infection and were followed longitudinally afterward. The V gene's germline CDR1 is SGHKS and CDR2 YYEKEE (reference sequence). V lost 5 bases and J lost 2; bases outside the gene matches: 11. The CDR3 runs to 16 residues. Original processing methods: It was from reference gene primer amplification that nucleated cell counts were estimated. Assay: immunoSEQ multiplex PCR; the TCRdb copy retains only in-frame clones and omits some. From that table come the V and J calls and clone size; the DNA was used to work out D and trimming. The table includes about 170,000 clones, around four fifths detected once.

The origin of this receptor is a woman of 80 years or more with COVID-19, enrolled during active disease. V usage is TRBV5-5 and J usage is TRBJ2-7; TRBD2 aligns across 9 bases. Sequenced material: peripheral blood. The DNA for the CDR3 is TGTGCCAGCAGGTCCCGGCAGACTAGCGGAACCTACGAGCAGTACTTC. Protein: CASRSRQTSGTYEQYF.